Listed here are 6 T cell receptor beta chains from one sample, sequenced in a study of T-cell memory formation after mild COVID-19. TCRdb itself ran the 5' RACE reads through MiXCR, one entry per CDR3 protein. The sample lists fewer than 550,000 distinct CDR3 sequences; 20% were seen once. Specimen: PBMCs or a T cell subset sorted from them (not recorded which). These receptors all stem from an adult woman who had mild COVID-19 (a few samples of this study predate the infection). Cell type and time point are not known.

V and J are TRBV29-1 and TRBJ1-2, with 8 bases lining up with TRBD1. Germline CDR1 and CDR2: SQVTM and ANQGSEA. The CDR3 is 11 amino acids. The J segment lost 6 bases and the V segment lost 6 bases, leaving 3 bases of the junction unmatched. DNA of the CDR3: TGCAGCGTGCAGGGGGCCGATGGCTACACCTTC. This gives the protein CSVQGADGYTF. Supplemented by reference TRBV29-1 and TRBJ1-2, the full variable domain reads SAVISQKPSRDICQRGTSLTIQCQVDSQVTMMFWYRQQPGQSLTLIATANQGSEATYESGFVIDKFPISRPNLTFSTLTVSNMSPEDSSIYLCSVQGADGYTFGSGTRLTVV.

V is TRBV6-2 or TRBV6-3 and J is TRBJ2-7; D remains ambiguous. The V gene's germline CDR1 is MNHEY and CDR2 SVGEGT. Trimming cost V 5 bases and J 5 bases, with 13 bases left between them. There are 13 residues in the CDR3. The CDR3 DNA sequence: TGTGCCAGCAGTCAGGATGCTGACCACGAGCAGTACTTC. Translating it yields CASSQDADHEQYF.

Many counts were recorded for this clonotype. This chain uses TRBV27 with TRBJ2-1; the D is unclear. Trimming cost V 4 bases and J 10 bases, with 11 bases left between them. The CDR3 has 12 residues. In germline, CDR1 is MNHEY, CDR2 SMNVEV (reference sequence). The CDR3 DNA reads as TGTGCCAGCAGTTCTCTCACCGGGGAGCAGTTCTTC. It translates to CASSSLTGEQFF.

This clonotype was seen many times. V gene TRBV5-1 combines with J gene TRBJ1-1; D is possibly TRBD1 (5 bases). Trimming removed 0 bases at V and 7 bases at J, with 13 bases between. Germline CDR1 reads SGHRS; CDR2 reads YFSETQ. The CDR3 loop spans 14 amino acids. The CDR3 nucleotides are TGCGCCAGCAGCTTGGAATGGGGGTGGAATGAAGCTTTCTTT. Amino acids: CASSLEWGWNEAFF.

This clonotype was detected only a few times. The CDR3 loop is CASSIRGASPSYEQYF. CDR3 DNA sequence: TGTGCCAGCAGCATACGGGGGGCCTCCCCGTCCTACGAGCAGTACTTC. The genes are TRBV7-6 and TRBJ2-7, with D perhaps matching TRBD2 (7 bases). CDR1 and CDR2 (germline): SGHVS, FNYEAQ. V was cut by 5 bases and J by 1 base, with 18 bases left in between. CDR3 length: 16 amino acids. Variable domain in full (rest from reference TRBV7-6 and TRBJ2-7): GAGVSQSPRYKVTKRGQDVALRCDPISGHVSLYWYRQALGQGPEFLTYFNYEAQQDKSGLPNDRFSAERPEGSISTLTIQRTEQRDSAMYRCASSIRGASPSYEQYFGPGTRLTVT.

V usage is TRBV7-9 and J usage is TRBJ2-1; TRBD1 aligns across 10 bases. The CDR3 loop spans 16 amino acids. Germline CDR1 and CDR2: SEHNR and FQNEAQ (reference sequence). J was trimmed by 5 bases and V by 2 bases; bases with no gene match: 6. CDR3 DNA: TGTGCCAGCAGCTTAATGTTCGGGACAGGGGACAATGAGCAGTTCTTC. Protein product: CASSLMFGTGDNEQFF.